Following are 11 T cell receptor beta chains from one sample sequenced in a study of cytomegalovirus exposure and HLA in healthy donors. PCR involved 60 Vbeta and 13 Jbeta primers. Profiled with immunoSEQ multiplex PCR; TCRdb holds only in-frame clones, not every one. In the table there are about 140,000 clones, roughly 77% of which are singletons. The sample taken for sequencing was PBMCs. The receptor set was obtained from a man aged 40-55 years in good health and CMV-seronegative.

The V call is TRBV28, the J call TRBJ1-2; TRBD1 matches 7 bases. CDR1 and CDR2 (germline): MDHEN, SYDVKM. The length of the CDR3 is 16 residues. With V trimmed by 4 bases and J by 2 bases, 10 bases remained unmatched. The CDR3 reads CASSSTGTEGNYGYTF. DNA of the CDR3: TGTGCCAGCAGTTCGACAGGGACAGAAGGAAACTATGGCTACACCTTC.

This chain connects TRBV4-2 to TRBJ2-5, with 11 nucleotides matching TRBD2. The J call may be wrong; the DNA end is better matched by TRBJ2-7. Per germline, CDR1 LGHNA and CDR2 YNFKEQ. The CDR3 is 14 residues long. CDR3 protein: CASSPSGGFDEQYF. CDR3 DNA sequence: TGTGCCAGCAGCCCTAGCGGGGGGTTCGACGAGCAGTACTTC.

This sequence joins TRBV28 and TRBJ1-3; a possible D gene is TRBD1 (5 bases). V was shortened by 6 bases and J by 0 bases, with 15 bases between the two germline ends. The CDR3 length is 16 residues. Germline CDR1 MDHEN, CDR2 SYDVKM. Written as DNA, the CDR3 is TGTGCCAGCAGCTATAATCCGGGGGTCTCTGGAAACACCATATATTTT. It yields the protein CASSYNPGVSGNTIYF.

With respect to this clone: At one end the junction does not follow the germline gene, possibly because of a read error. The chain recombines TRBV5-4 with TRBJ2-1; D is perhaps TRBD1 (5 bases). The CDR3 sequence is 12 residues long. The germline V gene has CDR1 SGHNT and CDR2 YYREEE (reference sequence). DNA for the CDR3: TGTGCCAGCAGCTTGGCTGGACAAGCGCTCCTCTTC. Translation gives CASSLAGQALLF.

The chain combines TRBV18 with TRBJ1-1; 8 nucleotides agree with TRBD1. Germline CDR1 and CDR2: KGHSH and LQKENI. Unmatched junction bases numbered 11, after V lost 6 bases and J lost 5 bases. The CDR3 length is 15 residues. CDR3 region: CASSPNGQGGTEAFF. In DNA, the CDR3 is TGTGCCAGCTCCCCCAACGGACAGGGCGGAACTGAAGCTTTCTTT.

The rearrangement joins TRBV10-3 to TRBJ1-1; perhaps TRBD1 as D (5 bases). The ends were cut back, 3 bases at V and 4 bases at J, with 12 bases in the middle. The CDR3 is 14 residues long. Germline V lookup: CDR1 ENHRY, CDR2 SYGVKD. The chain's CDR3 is CAISDPGLVTEAFF. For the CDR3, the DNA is TGTGCCATCAGTGACCCAGGGTTGGTCACTGAAGCTTTCTTT.

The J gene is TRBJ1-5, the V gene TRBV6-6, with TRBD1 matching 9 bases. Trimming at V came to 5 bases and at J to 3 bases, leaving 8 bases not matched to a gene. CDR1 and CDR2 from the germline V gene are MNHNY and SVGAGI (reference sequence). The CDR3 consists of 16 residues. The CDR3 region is CASSPGTGINNQPQHF. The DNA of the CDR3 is TGTGCCAGCAGTCCCGGGACAGGGATTAACAATCAGCCCCAGCATTTT.

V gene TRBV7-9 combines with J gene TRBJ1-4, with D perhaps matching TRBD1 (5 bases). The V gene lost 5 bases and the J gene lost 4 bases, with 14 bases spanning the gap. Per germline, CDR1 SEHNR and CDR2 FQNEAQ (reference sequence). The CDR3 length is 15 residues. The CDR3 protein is CASSPRDSINEKLFF. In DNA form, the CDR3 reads TGTGCCAGCAGCCCCAGAGACAGTATTAATGAAAAACTGTTTTTT.

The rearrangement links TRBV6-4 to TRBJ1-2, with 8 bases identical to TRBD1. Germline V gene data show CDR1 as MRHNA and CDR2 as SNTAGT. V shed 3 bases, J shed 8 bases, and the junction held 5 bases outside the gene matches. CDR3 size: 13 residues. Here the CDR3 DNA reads TGTGCCAGCAGTGATCCCAGGGGGCGGGGCTACACCTTC. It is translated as CASSDPRGRGYTF.

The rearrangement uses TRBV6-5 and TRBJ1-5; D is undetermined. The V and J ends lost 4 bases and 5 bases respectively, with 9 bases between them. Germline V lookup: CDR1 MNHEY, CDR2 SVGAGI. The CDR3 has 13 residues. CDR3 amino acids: CASSSSFDQPQHF. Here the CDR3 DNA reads TGTGCCAGCAGTTCGTCTTTCGATCAGCCCCAGCATTTT.

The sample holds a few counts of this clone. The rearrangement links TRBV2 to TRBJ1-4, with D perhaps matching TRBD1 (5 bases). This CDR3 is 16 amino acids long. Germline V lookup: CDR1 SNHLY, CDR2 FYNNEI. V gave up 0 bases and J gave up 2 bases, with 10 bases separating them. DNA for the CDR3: TGTGCCAGCAGTGAAGCCCCGGGGGGTACTAATGAAAAACTGTTTTTT. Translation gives CASSEAPGGTNEKLFF.